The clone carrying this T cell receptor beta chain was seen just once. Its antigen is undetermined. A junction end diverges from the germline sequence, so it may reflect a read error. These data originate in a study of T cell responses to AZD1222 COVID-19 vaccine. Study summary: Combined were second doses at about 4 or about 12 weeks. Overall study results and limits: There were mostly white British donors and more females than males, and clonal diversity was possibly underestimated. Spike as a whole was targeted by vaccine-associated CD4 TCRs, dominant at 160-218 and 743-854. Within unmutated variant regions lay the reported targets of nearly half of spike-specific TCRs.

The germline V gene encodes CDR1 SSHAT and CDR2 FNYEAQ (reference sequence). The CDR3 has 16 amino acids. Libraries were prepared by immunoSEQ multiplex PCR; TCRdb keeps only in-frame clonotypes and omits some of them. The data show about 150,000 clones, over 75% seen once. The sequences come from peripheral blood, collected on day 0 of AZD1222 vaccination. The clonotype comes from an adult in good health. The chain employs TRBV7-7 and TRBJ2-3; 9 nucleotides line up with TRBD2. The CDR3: CASSSKPGLAADTQYF. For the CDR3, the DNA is TGTGCTAGCAGTTCAAAACCGGGACTAGCTGCAGATACGCAGTATTTT.